The present T cell receptor beta chain was sequenced within a study of blood T cell repertoires in COVID-19. While infection was still active, Seattle patients were enrolled and then followed longitudinally. Original data processing: It was from reference gene primer amplification that nucleated cell counts were estimated. Measured with immunoSEQ multiplex PCR; TCRdb has only the in-frame clones, and not every one. For V, J and clone size, that table is used; D and trimming come from the DNA. The sample lists about 53,000 clones, 81% occurring once. CDR3 size: 13 residues. Per germline, CDR1 SGHNT and CDR2 YENEEA. Trimming cost V 1 base and J 6 bases, with 9 bases left between them.

The source is a woman older than 75 with COVID-19, enrolled during active disease. The rearrangement joins TRBV11-3 to TRBJ1-2, with D possibly matching TRBD1 (5 bases). The material sequenced was peripheral blood. The CDR3, as DNA: TGTGCCAGCAGCTTAGGGGCGGGGGATGGCTACACCTTC. Encoded protein: CASSLGAGDGYTF.